The next 26 T cell receptor beta chains were all read from a single sample in a study of blood T cell repertoires in COVID-19. This table comes from immunoSEQ multiplex PCR, and its TCRdb copy is limited to in-frame clones, with some not included. The repertoire holds approximately 400,000 clones, with about 91% as singletons. Sequencing input: peripheral blood. The origin of the receptors is a woman aged 45-60 years with COVID-19, enrolled during active disease.

The V gene is TRBV5-6, the J gene TRBJ2-1; TRBD2 agrees at 13 bases. The CDR3 covers 16 residues. V gave up 7 bases and J gave up 5 bases; unmatched junction bases: 9. The V gene's germline CDR1 is SGHDT and CDR2 YYEEEE. The CDR3 sequence is CASGDLGLAGDNEQFF. CDR3 in DNA: TGTGCCAGCGGGGACCTAGGACTAGCGGGGGACAATGAGCAGTTCTTC.

The chain joins TRBV9 to TRBJ2-6; weak D call: TRBD1 (7 bases). The CDR3 consists of 19 residues. Germline CDR1 and CDR2: SGDLS and YYNGEE. Trimming cost V 4 bases and J 1 base, with 21 bases left between them. The CDR3 bases are TGTGCCAGCAGCCCCCGGGGGACAGAATTAAAATCTGGGGCCAACGTCCTGACTTTC. Translating it yields CASSPRGTELKSGANVLTF.

This rearrangement joins TRBV2 to TRBJ2-3, with 9 bases that match TRBD2. The CDR3 length is 15 residues. CDR1 is SNHLY, CDR2 FYNNEI, per germline. V trimming: 3 bases; J trimming: 4 bases; junction bases outside the gene matches: 5. In nucleotides, the CDR3 is TGTGCCAGCAGTGAGGAGCGGGGGGCCGCAGATACGCAGTATTTT. The encoded protein is CASSEERGAADTQYF.

The genes are TRBV12-3 or TRBV12-4 and TRBJ2-7; the D gene is possibly TRBD2 (5 bases). Trimming took off 3 bases at V and 3 bases at J, with 9 bases between the two ends. The CDR3 length is 13 residues. The CDR3 DNA is TGTGCCAGCAGTTTCGATAGCGTCTACGAGCAGTACTTC. Amino acid sequence: CASSFDSVYEQYF.

Written as DNA, the CDR3 is TGTGCCAGCAGCTTAGAGGCAGGGGAAAGCAATCAGCCCCAGCATTTT. Its protein is CASSLEAGESNQPQHF. V gene TRBV7-2 combines with J gene TRBJ1-5, with D perhaps TRBD1 (6 bases). The CDR3 spans 16 residues. From germline, CDR1 is SGHTA and CDR2 FQGNSA. V gave up 1 base and J gave up 1 base, with 11 bases separating them.

This chain uses TRBV4-1 with TRBJ1-4; 8 positions agree with TRBD1. This CDR3 is built from 14 residues. V lost 6 bases to trimming and J lost 7 bases; unmatched junction nucleotides: 7. Germline assignment: CDR1 MGHRA and CDR2 YSYEKL. CDR3 in amino acids: CASRPRGLGEKLFF. The CDR3 DNA reads TGCGCCAGCAGACCCAGGGGGCTCGGTGAAAAACTGTTTTTT.

The chain couples TRBV30 to TRBJ2-7; no definite D call. Trimming stripped 3 bases from V and 0 bases from J, with 6 bases between. From germline, CDR1 is GTSNPN and CDR2 SVGIG (reference sequence). The CDR3 totals 12 residues. The DNA for the CDR3 is TGTGCCTGGAGCCCAGGCTCCTACGAGCAGTACTTC. It specifies CAWSPGSYEQYF.

The chain employs TRBV25-1 and TRBJ2-1, with D possibly TRBD1 on 6 matching bases. The V and J ends lost 7 bases and 0 bases respectively, with 7 bases between them. The germline CDR1 and CDR2 sequences are MGHDK and SYGVNS. The CDR3 has 13 residues. This chain's CDR3 is CASKDSSYNEQFF. DNA of the CDR3: TGTGCCAGCAAGGACAGCTCCTACAATGAGCAGTTCTTC.

The CDR3 nucleotides read TGTGCCAGCGCTAAGGGGGCCGTGTACGAGCAGTACTTC. It specifies CASAKGAVYEQYF. The chain carries TRBV30 and TRBJ2-7, with 7 bases aligning to TRBD1. In germline, CDR1 is GTSNPN, CDR2 SVGIG (reference sequence). The CDR3 runs 13 residues. V shed 8 bases, J shed 4 bases, and the junction held 11 bases outside the gene matches.

The chain is built from TRBV27 and TRBJ1-5; possibly TRBD1 for D (5 bases). V gave up 1 base and J gave up 8 bases, with 18 bases separating them. The CDR3 has 16 residues. The germline V gene has CDR1 MNHEY and CDR2 SMNVEV (reference sequence). Here the CDR3 reads CASSLFFGQGREPQHF. The CDR3, as DNA: TGTGCCAGCAGTTTATTCTTTGGGCAGGGAAGGGAGCCCCAGCATTTT.

This chain joins TRBV11-2 and TRBJ1-1; possible D gene TRBD1, 6 bases. Between the trimmed V and J ends, which lost 1 base and 1 base, there was a span of 7 bases. Germline V gene sequence: CDR1 SGHAT, CDR2 FQNNGV. This CDR3 region has 14 residues. DNA of the CDR3: TGTGCCAGCAGCTTAGTACAGGGGAACACTGAAGCTTTCTTT. It specifies CASSLVQGNTEAFF.

The chain uses TRBV5-4 and TRBJ1-3, with 11 bases aligning to TRBD1. The CDR3 length is 17 residues. Germline V gene data show CDR1 as SGHNT and CDR2 as YYREEE (reference sequence). Losses at the gene ends were 7 bases for V and 0 bases for J; bases not matched to a gene: 9. The CDR3 bases are TGTGCCAGCGCTCCGGGACAGGGGGTTCTCTCTGGAAACACCATATATTTT. It codes for CASAPGQGVLSGNTIYF.

The V call is TRBV11-2, the J call TRBJ1-4; TRBD1 might be the D (5 bases). The V and J ends lost 9 bases and 10 bases respectively, with 18 bases between them. Germline CDR1 and CDR2: SGHAT and FQNNGV. This CDR3 region has 13 residues. CDR3 nucleotides: TGTGCCAGTCAAGGGCAGGGAATACCAAAACTGTTTTTT. Translating it yields CASQGQGIPKLFF. The full variable domain, completed using reference TRBV11-2 and TRBJ1-4, is EAGVAQSPRYKIIEKRQSVAFWCNPISGHATLYWYQQILGQGPKLLIQFQNNGVVDDSQLPKDRFSAERLKGVDSTLKIQPAKLEDSAVYLCASQGQGIPKLFFGSGTQLSVL.

The chain carries TRBV19 and TRBJ1-1; 9 nucleotides line up with TRBD1. CDR1 is LNHDA and CDR2 is SQIVND in the germline V gene (reference sequence). The CDR3 extends over 13 amino acids. Unmatched junction bases numbered 7, after V lost 3 bases and J lost 11 bases. The CDR3 is CASSIDRGLDAFF. Here the CDR3 DNA reads TGTGCCAGTAGTATCGACAGGGGGTTAGACGCTTTCTTT. The whole variable domain, remainder taken from reference TRBV19 and TRBJ1-1, is DGGITQSPKYLFRKEGQNVTLSCEQNLNHDAMYWYRQDPGQGLRLIYYSQIVNDFQKGDIAEGYSVSREKKESFPLTVTSAQKNPTAFYLCASSIDRGLDAFFGQGTRLTVV.

V and J are TRBV18 and TRBJ2-1; 10 nucleotides agree with TRBD2. This CDR3 is built from 16 residues. V dropped 6 bases and J dropped 4; count of bases not matched to a gene: 9. The germline V gene has CDR1 KGHSH and CDR2 LQKENI. CDR3 DNA: TGTGCCAGCTCCGTCGGGCTAGCGGGGGAGTACAATGAGCAGTTCTTC. As protein: CASSVGLAGEYNEQFF. The complete variable domain, with remaining parts taken from reference TRBV18 and TRBJ2-1, reads NAGVMQNPRHLVRRRGQEARLRCSPMKGHSHVYWYRQLPEEGLKFMVYLQKENIIDESGMPKERFSAEFPKEGPSILRIQQVVRGDSAAYFCASSVGLAGEYNEQFFGPGTRLTVL.

The chain couples TRBV11-2 to TRBJ1-2; TRBD1 agrees at 7 bases. The germline V gene has CDR1 SGHAT and CDR2 FQNNGV. Trimming at V came to 1 base and at J to 6 bases, leaving 11 bases not matched to a gene. The CDR3 is 16 residues long. The CDR3 DNA follows: TGTGCCAGCAGCTTAGGAAGTATGGGGACAGAGGATGGCTACACCTTC. Protein: CASSLGSMGTEDGYTF. Supplemented by reference TRBV11-2 and TRBJ1-2, the full variable domain reads EAGVAQSPRYKIIEKRQSVAFWCNPISGHATLYWYQQILGQGPKLLIQFQNNGVVDDSQLPKDRFSAERLKGVDSTLKIQPAKLEDSAVYLCASSLGSMGTEDGYTFGSGTRLTVV.

The chain uses TRBV30 and TRBJ2-4, with a weak D call TRBD2 (7 bases). V lost 4 bases and J lost 7, with 17 bases in between. Per germline, CDR1 GTSNPN and CDR2 SVGIG (reference sequence). This CDR3 has 14 residues. CDR3 region: CAWTSGGGGNIQYF. In DNA, the CDR3 is TGTGCCTGGACCTCCGGAGGGGGGGGCAACATTCAGTACTTC. The complete variable domain, with remaining parts taken from reference TRBV30 and TRBJ2-4, reads SQTIHQWPATLVQPVGSPLSLECTVEGTSNPNLYWYRQAAGRGLQLLFYSVGIGQISSEVPQNLSASRPQDRQFILSSKKLLLSDSGFYLCAWTSGGGGNIQYFGAGTRLSVL.

This clone was detected a few times. This chain links TRBV30 with TRBJ2-3, with 8 positions matching TRBD1. Germline assignment: CDR1 GTSNPN and CDR2 SVGIG (reference sequence). Unmatched junction bases numbered 10, after V lost 6 bases and J lost 5 bases. This CDR3 has 14 residues. CDR3 bases: TGTGCCTGCCACCCGTCAGGGGGCTTAGATACGCAGTATTTT. Residues: CACHPSGGLDTQYF.

The CDR3 DNA reads as TGTGCCAGCAGCGAGAATAGCAATCAGCCCCAGCATTTT. This codes for CASSENSNQPQHF. The gene calls are TRBV27 and TRBJ1-5; D not certain. Germline assignment: CDR1 MNHEY and CDR2 SMNVEV (reference sequence). V lost 6 bases and J lost 0, with 6 bases in between. The CDR3 length is 13 residues.

Of note for this clone: Other nucleotide sequences from this sample produce the same CDR3. This chain uses TRBV9 with TRBJ1-1; no reliable D call. The CDR3 covers 13 residues. Germline-derived CDR1 and CDR2 are SGDLS and YYNGEE. The ends were cut back, 3 bases at V and 0 bases at J, with 6 bases in the middle. CDR3 sequence reads: CASSGQVNTEAFF. The CDR3 DNA reads TGTGCCAGCAGCGGGCAGGTGAACACTGAAGCTTTCTTT.

The chain combines TRBV5-4 with TRBJ1-6, with 8 nucleotides matching TRBD1. Germline loops: CDR1 SGHNT, CDR2 YYREEE (reference sequence). There are 15 residues in the CDR3. V trimming: 4 bases; J trimming: 10 bases; junction bases outside the gene matches: 10. CDR3 amino acids: CASSTGQGLGSPLHF. CDR3 coding DNA: TGTGCCAGCAGCACCGGACAGGGTCTGGGGTCACCCCTCCACTTT. Filled out from reference TRBV5-4 and TRBJ1-6, the complete variable domain reads ETGVTQSPTHLIKTRGQQVTLRCSSQSGHNTVSWYQQALGQGPQFIFQYYREEENGRGNFPPRFSGLQFPNYSSELNVNALELDDSALYLCASSTGQGLGSPLHFGNGTRLTVT.

The chain is built from TRBV30 and TRBJ2-7; TRBD1 agrees at 8 bases. The CDR3 spans 14 residues. Germline lookup yields CDR1 GTSNPN and CDR2 SVGIG (reference sequence). J gave up 3 bases and V 1 base, and 5 bases lay outside the gene matches. In DNA form, the CDR3 reads TGTGCCTGGAGTGCCGACAGGGGCAACTACGAGCAGTACTTC. Its translation: CAWSADRGNYEQYF.

The chain recombines TRBV14 with TRBJ1-6; unclear D gene. This CDR3 is built from 15 residues. The germline V gene encodes CDR1 SGHDN and CDR2 FVKESK. V lost 0 bases and J 7 bases, leaving 10 bases between the germline ends. CDR3 DNA sequence: TGTGCCAGCAGCCAAGAGCGGTTCGGGAATTCACCCCTCCACTTT. Its translation: CASSQERFGNSPLHF.

The chain carries TRBV6-5 and TRBJ2-7, with TRBD2 matching 7 bases. The CDR3 extends over 14 amino acids. Trimming took 6 bases from V and 2 from J; bases not matched to a gene: 7. Per the germline V gene, CDR1 is MNHEY and CDR2 is SVGAGI. CDR3: CASRNPGLTYEQYF. As DNA, the CDR3 is TGTGCCAGCAGGAACCCGGGACTAACCTACGAGCAGTACTTC.

The chain employs TRBV10-2 and TRBJ1-1; D call uncertain. Germline CDR1 reads WSHSY; CDR2 reads SAAADI. The CDR3 loop spans 13 amino acids. The V and J ends lost 5 bases and 5 bases respectively, with 12 bases between them. CDR3 sequence (DNA): TGCGCCAGCAGTAATATGAGGTTTACTGAAGCTTTCTTT. Its protein product is CASSNMRFTEAFF.

The rearrangement joins TRBV19 to TRBJ1-5; maybe TRBD1 (6 bases). CDR1 is LNHDA and CDR2 is SQIVND in the germline V gene (reference sequence). Between the trimmed V and J ends, which lost 4 bases and 8 bases, there was a span of 12 bases. CDR3 length: 13 amino acids. The CDR3 sequence: CASSTDRSKPQHF. The DNA of the CDR3 is TGTGCCAGTAGTACCGACAGGAGCAAGCCCCAGCATTTT.